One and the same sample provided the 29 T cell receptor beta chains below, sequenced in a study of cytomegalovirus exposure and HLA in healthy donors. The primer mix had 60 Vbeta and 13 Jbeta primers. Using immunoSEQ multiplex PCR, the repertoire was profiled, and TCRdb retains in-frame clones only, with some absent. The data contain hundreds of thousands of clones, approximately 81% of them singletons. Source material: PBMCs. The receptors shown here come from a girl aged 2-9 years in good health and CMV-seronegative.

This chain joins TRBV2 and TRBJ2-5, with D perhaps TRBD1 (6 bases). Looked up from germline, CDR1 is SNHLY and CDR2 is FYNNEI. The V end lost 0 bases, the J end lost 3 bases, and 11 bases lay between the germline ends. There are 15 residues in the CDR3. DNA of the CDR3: TGTGCCAGCAGTGAAGCGTGGACAGAGAAAGAGACCCAGTACTTC. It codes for CASSEAWTEKETQYF.

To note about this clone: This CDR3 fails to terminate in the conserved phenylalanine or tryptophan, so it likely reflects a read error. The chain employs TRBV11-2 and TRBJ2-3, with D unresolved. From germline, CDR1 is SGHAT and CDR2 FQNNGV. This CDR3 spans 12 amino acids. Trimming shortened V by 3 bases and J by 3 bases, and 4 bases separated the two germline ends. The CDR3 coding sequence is TGTGCCAGCAGCTTCGGAACAGATACGCAGTATCTT. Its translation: CASSFGTDTQYL.

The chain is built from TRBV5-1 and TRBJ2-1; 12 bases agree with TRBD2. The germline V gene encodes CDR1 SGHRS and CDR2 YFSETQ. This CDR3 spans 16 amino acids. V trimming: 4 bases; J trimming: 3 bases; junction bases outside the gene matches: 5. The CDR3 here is CASSRTSGDLYNEQFF. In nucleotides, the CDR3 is TGCGCCAGCAGCCGGACTAGCGGGGACCTCTACAATGAGCAGTTCTTC. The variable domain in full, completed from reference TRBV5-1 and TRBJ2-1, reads KAGVTQTPRYLIKTRGQQVTLSCSPISGHRSVSWYQQTPGQGLQFLFEYFSETQRNKGNFPGRFSGRQFSNSRSEMNVSTLELGDSALYLCASSRTSGDLYNEQFFGPGTRLTVL.

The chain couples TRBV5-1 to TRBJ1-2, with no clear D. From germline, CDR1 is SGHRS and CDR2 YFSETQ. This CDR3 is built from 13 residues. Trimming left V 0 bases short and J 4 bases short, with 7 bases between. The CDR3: CASSLDPGYGYTF. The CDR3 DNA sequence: TGCGCCAGCAGCTTGGACCCGGGCTATGGCTACACCTTC.

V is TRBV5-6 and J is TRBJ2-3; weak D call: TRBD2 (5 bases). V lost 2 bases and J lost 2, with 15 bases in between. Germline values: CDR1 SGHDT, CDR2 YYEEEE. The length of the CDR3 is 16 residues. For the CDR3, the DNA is TGTGCCAGCAGCTTAGAGGGCTTAGTTATCACAGATACGCAGTATTTT. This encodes CASSLEGLVITDTQYF. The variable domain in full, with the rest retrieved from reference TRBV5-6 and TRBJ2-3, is DAGVTQSPTHLIKTRGQQVTLRCSPKSGHDTVSWYQQALGQGPQFIFQYYEEEERQRGNFPDRFSGHQFPNYSSELNVNALLLGDSALYLCASSLEGLVITDTQYFGPGTRLTVL.

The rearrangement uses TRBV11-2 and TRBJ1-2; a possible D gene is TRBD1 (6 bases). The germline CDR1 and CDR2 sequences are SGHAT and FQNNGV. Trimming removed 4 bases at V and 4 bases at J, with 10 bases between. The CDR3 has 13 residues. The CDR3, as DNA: TGTGCCAGCAGCTCACAGGGATCCTATGGCTACACCTTC. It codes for CASSSQGSYGYTF.

CDR3 region: CASSEAAGEPQHF. CDR3 in DNA: TGTGCCAGCAGTGAAGCGGCGGGGGAGCCCCAGCATTTT. The rearrangement uses TRBV6-1 and TRBJ1-5; a possible D gene is TRBD1 (5 bases). V was shortened by 0 bases and J by 8 bases, with 8 bases between the two germline ends. The germline V gene has CDR1 MNHNS and CDR2 SASEGT. CDR3 length equals 13 residues.

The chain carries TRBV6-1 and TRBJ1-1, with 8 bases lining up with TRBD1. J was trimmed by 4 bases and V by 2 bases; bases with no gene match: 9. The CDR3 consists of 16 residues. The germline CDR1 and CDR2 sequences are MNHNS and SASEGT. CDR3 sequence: CASSEFYRTGITEAFF. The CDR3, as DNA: TGTGCCAGCAGTGAATTTTATAGGACAGGGATCACTGAAGCTTTCTTT.

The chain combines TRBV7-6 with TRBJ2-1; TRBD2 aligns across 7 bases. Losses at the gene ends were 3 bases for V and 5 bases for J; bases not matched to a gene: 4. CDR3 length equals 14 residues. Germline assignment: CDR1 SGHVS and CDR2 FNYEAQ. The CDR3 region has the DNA TGTGCCAGCAGCTTGCCGGGGAGGGACAATGAGCAGTTCTTC. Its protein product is CASSLPGRDNEQFF.

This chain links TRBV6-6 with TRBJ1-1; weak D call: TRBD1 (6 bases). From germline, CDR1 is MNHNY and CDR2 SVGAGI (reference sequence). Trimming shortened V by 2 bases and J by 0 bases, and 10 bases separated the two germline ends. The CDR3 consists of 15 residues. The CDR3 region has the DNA TGTGCCAGCAGTTACAGGGGGACGGTGAACACTGAAGCTTTCTTT. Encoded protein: CASSYRGTVNTEAFF.

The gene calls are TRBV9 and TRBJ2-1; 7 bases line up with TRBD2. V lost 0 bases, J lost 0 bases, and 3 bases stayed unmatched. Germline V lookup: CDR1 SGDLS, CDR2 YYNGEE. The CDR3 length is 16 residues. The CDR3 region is CASSVESGASYNEQFF. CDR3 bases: TGTGCCAGCAGCGTAGAGAGCGGGGCCTCCTACAATGAGCAGTTCTTC.

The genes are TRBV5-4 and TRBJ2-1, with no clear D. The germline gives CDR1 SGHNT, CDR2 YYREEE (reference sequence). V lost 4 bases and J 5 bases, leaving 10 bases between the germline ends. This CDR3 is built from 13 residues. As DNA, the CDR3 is TGTGCCAGCAGCGGGCGAACGAACAATGAGCAGTTCTTC. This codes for CASSGRTNNEQFF.

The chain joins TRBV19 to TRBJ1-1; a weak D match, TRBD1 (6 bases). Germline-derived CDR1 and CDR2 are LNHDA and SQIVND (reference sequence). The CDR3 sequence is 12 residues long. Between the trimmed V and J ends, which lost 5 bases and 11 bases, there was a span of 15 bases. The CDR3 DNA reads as TGTGCCAGTAGTTTGTTCACAGGGTGGGCTTTCTTT. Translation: CASSLFTGWAFF.

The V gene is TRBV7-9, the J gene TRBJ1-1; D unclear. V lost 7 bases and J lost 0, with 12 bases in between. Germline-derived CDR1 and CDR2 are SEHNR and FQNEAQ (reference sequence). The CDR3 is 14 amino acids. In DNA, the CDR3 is TGTGCCAGCATCCCAGTCGTCTTGAACACTGAAGCTTTCTTT. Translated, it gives CASIPVVLNTEAFF.

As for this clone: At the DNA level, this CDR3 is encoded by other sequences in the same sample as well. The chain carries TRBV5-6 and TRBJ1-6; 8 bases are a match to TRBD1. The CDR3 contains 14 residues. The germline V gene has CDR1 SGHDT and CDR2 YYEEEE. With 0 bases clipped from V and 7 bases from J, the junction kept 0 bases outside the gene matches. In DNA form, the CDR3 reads TGTGCCAGCAGCTTGGGACAGGGGAATTCACCCCTCCACTTT. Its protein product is CASSLGQGNSPLHF.

Here the CDR3 reads CASSSETQYF. CDR3 coding DNA: TGTGCCAGCAGCTCGGAGACCCAGTACTTC. This chain joins TRBV7-9 and TRBJ2-5; D not resolved. Germline-derived CDR1 and CDR2 are SEHNR and FQNEAQ (reference sequence). The V gene lost 4 bases and the J gene lost 5 bases, with 2 bases spanning the gap. This CDR3 spans 10 amino acids.

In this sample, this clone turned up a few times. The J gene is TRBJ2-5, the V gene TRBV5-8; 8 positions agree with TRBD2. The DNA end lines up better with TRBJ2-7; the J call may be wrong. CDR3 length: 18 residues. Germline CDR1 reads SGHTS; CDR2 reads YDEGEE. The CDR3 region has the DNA TGTGCCAGCAGGGGTTTAGCGGGAATCCCCTCCCCGTCTTACGAGCAGTACTTC. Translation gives CASRGLAGIPSPSYEQYF.

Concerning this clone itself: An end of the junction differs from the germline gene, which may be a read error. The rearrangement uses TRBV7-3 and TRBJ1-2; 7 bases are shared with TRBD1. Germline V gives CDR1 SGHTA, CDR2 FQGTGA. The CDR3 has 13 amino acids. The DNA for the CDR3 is TGTGCCGGCAGCTTAACAGGGGATGCGGGCTACACCTTC. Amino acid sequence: CAGSLTGDAGYTF. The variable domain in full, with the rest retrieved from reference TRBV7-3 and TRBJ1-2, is GAGVSQTPSNKVTEKGKYVELRCDPISGHTALYWYRQSLGQGPEFLIYFQGTGAADDSGLPNDRFFAVRPEGSVSTLKIQRTERGDSAVYLCAGSLTGDAGYTFGSGTRLTVV.

The CDR3 sequence is CAWSVLGGVGSPLHF. In nucleotides, the CDR3 is TGTGCCTGGAGTGTACTAGGAGGGGTCGGGTCACCCCTCCACTTT. The rearrangement uses TRBV30 and TRBJ1-6; possible D gene TRBD1, 5 bases. The germline gives CDR1 GTSNPN, CDR2 SVGIG (reference sequence). V lost 0 bases, J lost 10 bases, and 16 bases lay in between. CDR3 length: 15 residues.

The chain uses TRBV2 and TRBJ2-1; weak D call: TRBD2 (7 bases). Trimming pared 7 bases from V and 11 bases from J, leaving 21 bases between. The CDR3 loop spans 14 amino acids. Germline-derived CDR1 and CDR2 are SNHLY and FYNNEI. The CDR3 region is CASTGSRGASKQFF. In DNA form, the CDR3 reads TGTGCCAGCACTGGGAGCCGGGGGGCCTCTAAGCAGTTCTTC.

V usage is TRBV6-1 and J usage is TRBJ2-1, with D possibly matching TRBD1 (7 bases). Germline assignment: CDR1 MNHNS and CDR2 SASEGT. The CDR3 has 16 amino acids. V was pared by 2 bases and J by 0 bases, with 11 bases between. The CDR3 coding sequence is TGTGCCAGCAGTGAACATCAGGGGGGCTCCTACAATGAGCAGTTCTTC. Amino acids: CASSEHQGGSYNEQFF.

The CDR3 loop is CASSLRSGRDESSYEQYF. CDR3 DNA: TGTGCCAGCAGCTTGCGTAGCGGGAGGGATGAGAGCTCCTACGAGCAGTACTTC. The chain uses TRBV7-6 and TRBJ2-7; 11 bases align to TRBD2. CDR1 SGHVS and CDR2 FNYEAQ come from the germline V gene. The V gene end was trimmed by 3 bases and the J gene end by 0 bases; junction bases not matched to a gene: 10. This CDR3 contains 18 residues.

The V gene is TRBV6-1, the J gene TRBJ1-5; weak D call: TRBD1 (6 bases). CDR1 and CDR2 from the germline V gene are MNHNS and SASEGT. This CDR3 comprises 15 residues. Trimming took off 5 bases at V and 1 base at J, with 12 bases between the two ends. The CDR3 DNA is TGTGCCAGCAGTTCAGGGGCGTGGAGCAATCAGCCCCAGCATTTT. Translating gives CASSSGAWSNQPQHF.

Written as DNA, the CDR3 is TGTGCCAGCAGTCAAGGGGAGGCGACCCAAGAGACCCAGTACTTC. Translated: CASSQGEATQETQYF. The chain uses TRBV7-9 and TRBJ2-5, with D perhaps matching TRBD2 (6 bases). The CDR3 is made up of 15 amino acids. CDR1 is SEHNR and CDR2 is FQNEAQ in the germline V gene (reference sequence). Trimming removed 6 bases from V and 1 base from J, with 15 bases in between.

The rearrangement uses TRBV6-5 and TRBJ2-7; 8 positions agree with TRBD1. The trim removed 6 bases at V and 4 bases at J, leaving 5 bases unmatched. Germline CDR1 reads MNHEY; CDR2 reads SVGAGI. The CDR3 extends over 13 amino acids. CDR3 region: CASSRTGPYEQYF. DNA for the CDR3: TGTGCCAGCAGCCGGACAGGGCCATACGAGCAGTACTTC.

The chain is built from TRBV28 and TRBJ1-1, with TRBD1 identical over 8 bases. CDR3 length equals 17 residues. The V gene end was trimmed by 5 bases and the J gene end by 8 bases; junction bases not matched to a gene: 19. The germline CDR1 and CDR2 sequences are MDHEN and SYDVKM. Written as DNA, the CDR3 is TGTGCCAGCAGTCCTCCCCTACTAGGGACAGGAGGATTCGAAGCTTTCTTT. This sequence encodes CASSPPLLGTGGFEAFF.

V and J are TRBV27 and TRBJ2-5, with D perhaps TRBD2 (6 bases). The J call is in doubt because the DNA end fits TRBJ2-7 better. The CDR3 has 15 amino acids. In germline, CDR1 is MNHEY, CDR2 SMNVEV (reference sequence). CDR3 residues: CASSSYSGTPYEQYF. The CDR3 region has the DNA TGTGCCAGCAGTTCCTACTCCGGGACTCCATACGAGCAGTACTTC.

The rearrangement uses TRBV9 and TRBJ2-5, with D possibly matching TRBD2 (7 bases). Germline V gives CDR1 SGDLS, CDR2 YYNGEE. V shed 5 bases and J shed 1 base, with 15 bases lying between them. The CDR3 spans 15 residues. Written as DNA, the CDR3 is TGTGCCAGCAGTTCCCGCGGGGGCCCCCAAGAGACCCAGTACTTC. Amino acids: CASSSRGGPQETQYF. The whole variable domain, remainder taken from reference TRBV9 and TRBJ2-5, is DSGVTQTPKHLITATGQRVTLRCSPRSGDLSVYWYQQSLDQGLQFLIQYYNGEERAKGNILERFSAQQFPDLHSELNLSSLELGDSALYFCASSSRGGPQETQYFGPGTRLLVL.

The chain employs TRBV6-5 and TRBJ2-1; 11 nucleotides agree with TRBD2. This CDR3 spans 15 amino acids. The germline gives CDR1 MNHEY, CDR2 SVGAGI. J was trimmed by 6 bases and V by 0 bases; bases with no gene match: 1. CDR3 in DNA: TGTGCCAGCAGTTACTCAACTAGCGGGAGCAATGAGCAGTTCTTC. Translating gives CASSYSTSGSNEQFF.